The entry below describes one T cell receptor (beta chain). This record comes from a study of blood T cell repertoires in COVID-19. Background on the study: The United States, Italy and Spain were the sources of the acute and convalescent COVID-19 samples.

Original data processing: Counts of nucleated cells, estimated from reference gene primer amplification, were obtained. Using immunoSEQ multiplex PCR, the repertoire was profiled, and TCRdb retains in-frame clones only, with some absent. The DNA gave D and trimming, while V, J and clone size come from that table. The table has roughly 260,000 clones, just under 90% seen once. V lost 1 base, J lost 2 bases, and 4 bases stayed unmatched. There are 15 residues in the CDR3. Germline V gives CDR1 MGHDK, CDR2 SYGVNS. The origin of this receptor is a woman aged 40 to 50 with acute or convalescent COVID-19. The chain combines TRBV25-1 with TRBJ2-5; 7 bases are shared with TRBD1. The sequenced sample consisted of peripheral blood. The CDR3 spells CASSESRGYQETQYF. CDR3 coding DNA: TGTGCCAGCAGTGAATCCAGGGGGTATCAAGAGACCCAGTACTTC.